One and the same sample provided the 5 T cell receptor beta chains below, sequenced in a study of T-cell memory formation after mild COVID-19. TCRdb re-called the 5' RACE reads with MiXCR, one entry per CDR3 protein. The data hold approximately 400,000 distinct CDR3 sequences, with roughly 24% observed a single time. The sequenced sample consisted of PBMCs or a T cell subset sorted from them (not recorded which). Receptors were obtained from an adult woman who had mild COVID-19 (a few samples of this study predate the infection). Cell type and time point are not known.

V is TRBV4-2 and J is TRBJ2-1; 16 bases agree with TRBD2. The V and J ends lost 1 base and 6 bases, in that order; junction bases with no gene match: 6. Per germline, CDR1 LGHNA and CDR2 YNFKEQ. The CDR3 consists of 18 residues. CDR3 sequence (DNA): TGTGCCAGCAGCCAAGCGGGACTAGCGGGAGGGTCACGCAATGAGCAGTTCTTC. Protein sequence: CASSQAGLAGGSRNEQFF.

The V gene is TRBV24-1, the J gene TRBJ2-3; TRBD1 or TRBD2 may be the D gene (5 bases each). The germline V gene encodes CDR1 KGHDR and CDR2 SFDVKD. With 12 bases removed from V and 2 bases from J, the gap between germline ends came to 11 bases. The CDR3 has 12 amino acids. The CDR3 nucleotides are TGTGCCTCCCGGGGCCTCACAGATACGCAGTATTTT. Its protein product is CASRGLTDTQYF.

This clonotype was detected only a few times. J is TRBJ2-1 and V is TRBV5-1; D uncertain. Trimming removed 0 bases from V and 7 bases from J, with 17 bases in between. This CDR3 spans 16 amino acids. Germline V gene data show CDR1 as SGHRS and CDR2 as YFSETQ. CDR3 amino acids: CASSLAAPPVSNEQFF. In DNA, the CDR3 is TGCGCCAGCAGCTTGGCCGCTCCCCCGGTTTCGAATGAGCAGTTCTTC.

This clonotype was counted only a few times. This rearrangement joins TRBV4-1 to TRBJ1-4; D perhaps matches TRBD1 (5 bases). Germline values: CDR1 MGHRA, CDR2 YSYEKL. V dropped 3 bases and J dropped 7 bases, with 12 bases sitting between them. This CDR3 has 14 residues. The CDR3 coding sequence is TGCGCCAGCAGCCACAGGGTAGTAGGTGAAAAACTGTTTTTT. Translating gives CASSHRVVGEKLFF.

Written as DNA, the CDR3 is TGTGCCACCAGTGATACCAGGGGGGGAAGTACTGAAGCTTTCTTT. Protein product: CATSDTRGGSTEAFF. This chain connects TRBV24-1 to TRBJ1-1; TRBD1 matches at 7 bases. The CDR3 runs 15 residues. J lost 5 bases, V lost 3 bases, and 8 bases had no gene match. The V gene's germline CDR1 is KGHDR and CDR2 SFDVKD.